This T cell receptor beta chain was identified in a study of a mutant IDH1 vaccine in newly diagnosed glioma. On the study more broadly: With temozolomide cycles, or 4-6 weeks after radiotherapy alone, vaccination was started. Before enrollment, the patients had been treated with radiotherapy alone, temozolomide alone, or both together. Most of them had received both.

Sample time point: week 35, safety follow-up. Each dose delivered 300 ug of mutant IDH1 20-mer peptide subcutaneously with imiquimod. Donor tumors were new WHO grade 3 or 4 IDH1-mutant, ATRX-lost astrocytomas. Using immunoSEQ multiplex PCR, the repertoire was profiled, and TCRdb retains in-frame clones only, with some absent. The sample lists 30,000 or so clones, around 84% occurring once. Note on this clone: Its antigen remains unidentified.

V gave up 0 bases and J gave up 8 bases, with 13 bases separating them. The CDR3 loop spans 14 amino acids. CDR1 GTSNPN and CDR2 SVGIG come from the germline V gene (reference sequence). The receptor's source is a woman aged 18-29 years with glioma. The V call is TRBV30, the J call TRBJ1-4; D possibly corresponds to TRBD1 (6 bases). The sequenced sample was PBMCs, obtained from a glioma patient whose treatment included an IDH1 peptide vaccine. The DNA for the CDR3 is TGTGCCTGGAGTGTGGGGGCCGGGAGGGAAAAACTGTTTTTT. Protein: CAWSVGAGREKLFF.